A selection of T cell receptor beta chains follows, all from one sample in a study of T-cell memory formation after mild COVID-19. TCRdb fed the 5' RACE reads into MiXCR, producing one record per CDR3 protein. The sample holds 190,000 or so distinct CDR3 sequences, under 30% seen once. Sequenced input: PBMCs or a T cell subset sorted from them (not recorded which). The receptor source for this set is an adult woman who had mild COVID-19 (a few samples of this study predate the infection). Cell type and time point are not known. Each CDR3 is given with its conserved first and last residue. D genes are given only for firm matches. Clone size is not always given. Where it is, it says once, few, many or a class for expanded clones.

clone size,V gene,J gene,D gene,CDR3 length,CDR3 protein,CDR3 DNA
-,TRBV10-3,TRBJ2-7,TRBD2,16,CAISDLLGGNPYEQYF,TGTGCCATCAGTGACCTCCTGGGGGGGAATCCCTACGAGCAGTACTTC
-,TRBV7-6,TRBJ2-3,TRBD2,19,CASSLPGTSGGALGDTQYF,TGTGCCAGCAGCCTCCCCGGGACTAGCGGGGGGGCCCTGGGAGATACGCAGTATTTT
-,TRBV6-5,TRBJ1-1,-,17,CASSYFPLAGEDTEAFF,TGTGCCAGCAGTTACTTTCCGCTAGCAGGGGAGGACACTGAAGCTTTCTTT
-,TRBV24-1,TRBJ2-1,TRBD1,15,CATSEPGQPYNEQFF,TGTGCCACCAGTGAGCCGGGACAGCCTTACAATGAGCAGTTCTTC
-,TRBV5-1,TRBJ2-3,TRBD2,13,CASRERGADTQYF,TGCGCCAGCAGGGAGCGGGGGGCAGATACGCAGTATTTT
few,TRBV24-1,TRBJ1-2,-,14,CATSDRQEHYGYTF,TGTGCCACCAGTGATAGACAGGAACACTATGGCTACACCTTC
-,TRBV20-1,TRBJ2-5,TRBD2,12,CSAGRGGETQYF,TGCAGTGCTGGGAGGGGAGGAGAGACCCAGTACTTC
-,TRBV5-1,TRBJ1-1,-,15,CASSLARGVSTEAFF,TGCGCCAGCAGCTTGGCCCGGGGAGTGAGCACTGAAGCTTTCTTT
-,TRBV15,TRBJ2-7,TRBD2,15,CATSRGTRASYEQYF,TGTGCCACCAGCAGAGGGACTAGAGCATCCTACGAGCAGTACTTC
-,TRBV24-1,TRBJ2-7,-,16,CATSPGMRGPLDEQYF,TGTGCCACCAGTCCTGGGATGAGGGGTCCCCTCGACGAGCAGTACTTC
-,TRBV20-1,TRBJ1-1,-,13,CSAPPGGGTEAFF,TGCAGTGCCCCGCCTGGGGGTGGGACTGAAGCTTTCTTT
-,TRBV29-1,TRBJ1-2,TRBD1,13,CSVVRTGNDGYTF,TGCAGCGTAGTGAGGACAGGGAACGATGGCTACACCTTC
-,TRBV5-1,TRBJ2-3,TRBD2,15,CASAALAGPTDTQYF,TGCGCCAGCGCAGCACTAGCGGGACCCACAGATACGCAGTATTTT
few,TRBV27,TRBJ1-2,-,14,CASSPYPGTYGYTF,TGTGCCAGCAGCCCCTATCCCGGGACCTATGGCTACACCTTC
-,TRBV12-3/TRBV12-4,TRBJ2-1,-,12,CASSPRPPGKFF,TGTGCCAGCAGTCCGCGACCCCCAGGGAAGTTCTTC
-,TRBV20-1,TRBJ2-7,-,14,CSARMTGVPYEQYF,TGCAGTGCTAGAATGACGGGGGTGCCCTACGAGCAGTACTTC
few,TRBV6-5,TRBJ1-2,-,16,CASSYSGALANYGYTF,TGTGCCAGCAGTTACTCAGGGGCCTTAGCTAACTATGGCTACACCTTC
few,TRBV3-1,TRBJ1-2,-,12,CASSQGGYGYTF,TGTGCCAGCAGCCAGGGGGGCTATGGCTACACCTTC
few,TRBV7-8,TRBJ2-5,-,15,CASSLAALGGETQYF,TGTGCCAGCAGCTTAGCGGCACTAGGAGGGGAGACCCAGTACTTC
-,TRBV11-2,TRBJ2-3,TRBD2,17,CASSPPGLAGVADTQYF,TGTGCCAGCAGCCCTCCGGGACTAGCTGGGGTGGCAGATACGCAGTATTTT
few,TRBV5-4,TRBJ2-7,-,15,CASSEDRGAEYEQYF,TGTGCCAGCAGCGAGGACCGGGGGGCGGAGTACGAGCAGTACTTC
-,TRBV12-3/TRBV12-4,TRBJ1-1,-,13,CATQRGLNTEAFF,TGTGCCACCCAACGGGGACTGAACACTGAAGCTTTCTTT
once,TRBV7-2,TRBJ2-5,-,14,CASSNRLVQETQYF,TGTGCCAGCAGCAACCGACTAGTTCAGGAGACCCAGTACTTC
few,TRBV6-6,TRBJ2-2,TRBD1,17,CASGLRDREFSAGELFF,TGTGCCAGCGGACTTCGGGACAGGGAATTTTCGGCCGGGGAGCTGTTTTTT
-,TRBV12-3/TRBV12-4,TRBJ2-7,TRBD2,13,CASRPGLGYEQYF,TGTGCCAGCAGACCGGGACTAGGCTACGAGCAGTACTTC